Presented here are 10 T cell receptor beta chains from one specimen sequenced in a study of OX40 agonist ivuxolimab in advanced cancers. Only in-frame clones appear in the TCRdb table, and some are missing; sequencing was by immunoSEQ multiplex PCR. The table shows some 75,000 clones, with about 88% occurring only once. The sequencing used CD4+ or CD8+ T cells sorted from blood, collected in a trial of the OX40 agonist ivuxolimab. These receptor sequences come from an adult with an advanced solid tumor such as melanoma, head and neck, liver or kidney cancer.

The rearrangement uses TRBV19 and TRBJ1-2; a weak D match, TRBD1 (5 bases). The V end was cut by 3 bases, the J end by 5 bases, with 16 bases between. CDR1 and CDR2 (germline): LNHDA, SQIVND (reference sequence). The CDR3 covers 15 residues. CDR3 loop: CASSIGAVGGYGYTF. The DNA for the CDR3 is TGTGCCAGTAGTATTGGGGCTGTGGGCGGGTATGGCTACACCTTC.

This chain connects TRBV15 to TRBJ2-3; TRBD1 matches 8 bases. This CDR3 comprises 16 residues. With V trimmed by 0 bases and J by 1 base, 3 bases remained unmatched. Germline values: CDR1 LNHNV, CDR2 YYDKDF (reference sequence). As DNA, the CDR3 is TGTGCCACCAGCAGAGAGGACAGGGATGGCACAGATACGCAGTATTTT. Translation gives CATSREDRDGTDTQYF.

Notes on this clone: This sample also contains other DNA sequences that code for the same CDR3. The DNA of the CDR3 is TGCGCCAGCAGCCCAGGACTAGCGGCCTATACAGATACGCAGTATTTT. The encoded protein is CASSPGLAAYTDTQYF. The chain couples TRBV5-1 to TRBJ2-3; 10 bases are shared with TRBD2. The CDR3 has 16 amino acids. Trimming removed 4 bases from V and 3 bases from J; junction bases left unmatched: 8. CDR1 is SGHRS and CDR2 is YFSETQ in the germline V gene.

V usage is TRBV27 and J usage is TRBJ2-5, with D tentatively TRBD1 or TRBD2 (5 bases each). Germline V gene lookup returns CDR1 MNHEY and CDR2 SMNVEV (reference sequence). Trimming removed 5 bases at V and 0 bases at J, with 13 bases between. The CDR3 sequence is 15 residues long. The CDR3 is CASSAWDGYQETQYF. CDR3 coding DNA: TGTGCCAGCAGTGCGTGGGACGGATACCAAGAGACCCAGTACTTC.

The J gene is TRBJ2-5, the V gene TRBV7-2; 10 nucleotides match TRBD2. Germline CDR1 is SGHTA and CDR2 is FQGNSA. The CDR3 extends over 15 amino acids. With V trimmed by 0 bases and J by 4 bases, 2 bases remained unmatched. Here the CDR3 reads CASSLASGGIETQYF. Written as DNA, the CDR3 is TGTGCCAGCAGCTTAGCTAGCGGGGGGATAGAGACCCAGTACTTC.

The chain recombines TRBV19 with TRBJ1-1, with D unclear. The germline CDR1 and CDR2 sequences are LNHDA and SQIVND (reference sequence). Trimming stripped 2 bases from V and 4 bases from J, with 14 bases between. This CDR3 has 15 residues. The CDR3 sequence: CASSITPPGLTEAFF. CDR3 DNA sequence: TGTGCCAGTAGTATAACCCCCCCGGGTCTCACTGAAGCTTTCTTT.

CDR3 amino acids: CASSYRLQGTQYF. In DNA form, the CDR3 reads TGTGCCAGCAGTTACCGGCTTCAGGGTACGCAGTATTTT. V and J are TRBV6-6 and TRBJ2-3, with a weak D call TRBD1 (5 bases). There are 13 residues in the CDR3. Between the trimmed V and J ends, which lost 2 bases and 8 bases, there was a span of 11 bases. In germline, CDR1 is MNHNY, CDR2 SVGAGI (reference sequence).

The V gene is TRBV18, the J gene TRBJ1-2, with a tentative D call TRBD1 (5 bases). There are 12 residues in the CDR3. Germline loops: CDR1 KGHSH, CDR2 LQKENI. V shed 3 bases and J shed 8 bases, with 10 bases lying between them. DNA of the CDR3: TGTGCCAGCTCACCCGACAGCCGCGGCTACACCTTC. Residues: CASSPDSRGYTF.

J is TRBJ2-3 and V is TRBV30; D is unclear. This CDR3 is built from 14 residues. Deletions cut 0 bases from V and 6 bases from J, with 13 bases between. Germline values: CDR1 GTSNPN, CDR2 SVGIG (reference sequence). The CDR3 nucleotides are TGTGCCTGGAGTGTGCTCACTCAATCGGATACGCAGTATTTT. It translates to CAWSVLTQSDTQYF.

The CDR3 loop reads CASSLVMKGEETQYF. The CDR3 DNA reads as TGCGCCAGCAGCTTGGTGATGAAGGGGGAAGAGACCCAGTACTTC. V gene TRBV5-1 combines with J gene TRBJ2-5; D might be TRBD1 (6 bases). Germline V gene lookup returns CDR1 SGHRS and CDR2 YFSETQ. V was pared by 0 bases and J by 3 bases, with 12 bases between. The length of the CDR3 is 15 residues.